The 9 T cell receptor beta chains listed next were all sequenced from one sample in a study of T cell responses to AZD1222 COVID-19 vaccine. Measured with immunoSEQ multiplex PCR; TCRdb has only the in-frame clones, and not every one. The data contain just over 150,000 clones, 75% to 90% of them singletons. The specimen was peripheral blood, collected after recovery from COVID-19. These receptors were collected from an adult who had recovered from COVID-19.

This sequence joins TRBV19 and TRBJ1-1; D remains ambiguous. CDR3 length: 14 amino acids. V dropped 6 bases and J dropped 0 bases, with 11 bases sitting between them. CDR1 and CDR2 (germline): LNHDA, SQIVND (reference sequence). The DNA for the CDR3 is TGTGCCAGTAGGCCCCAAACAATGAACACTGAAGCTTTCTTT. As protein: CASRPQTMNTEAFF.

This chain links TRBV2 with TRBJ1-5; tentative D call: TRBD1 (6 bases). The CDR3 loop spans 15 amino acids. Germline V gene lookup returns CDR1 SNHLY and CDR2 FYNNEI. Trimming removed 7 bases at V and 7 bases at J, with 20 bases between. DNA for the CDR3: TGTGCCAGCAACCCCGACAGGTCGGGTGGACAGCCCCAGCATTTT. Encoded protein: CASNPDRSGGQPQHF.

V gene TRBV9 combines with J gene TRBJ2-1; 10 bases line up with TRBD2. This CDR3 region has 15 residues. The trim removed 2 bases at V and 10 bases at J, leaving 9 bases unmatched. Germline-derived CDR1 and CDR2 are SGDLS and YYNGEE. CDR3 coding DNA: TGTGCCAGCAGCGTCGGCGGTAGCGGGGGGCCGGAGCAGTTCTTC. This codes for CASSVGGSGGPEQFF.

The chain couples TRBV29-1 to TRBJ2-5; weak D call: TRBD2 (6 bases). The CDR3 loop spans 13 amino acids. V was shortened by 1 base and J by 2 bases, with 8 bases between the two germline ends. From germline, CDR1 is SQVTM and CDR2 ANQGSEA. DNA for the CDR3: TGCAGCGTTGAAGCCAGCGGGCAAGAGACCCAGTACTTC. Encoded protein: CSVEASGQETQYF.

The chain uses TRBV11-1 and TRBJ2-7; the D gene is possibly TRBD1 (6 bases). The CDR3 is 14 residues long. The germline CDR1 and CDR2 sequences are SGHAT and FQDESV (reference sequence). V was pared by 3 bases and J by 3 bases, with 12 bases between. The CDR3 loop reads CASSLNRVSYEQYF. CDR3 bases: TGTGCCAGCAGCTTGAACAGGGTAAGCTACGAGCAGTACTTC.

The chain uses TRBV18 and TRBJ1-4; 7 bases are shared with TRBD1. Trimming cost V 4 bases and J 8 bases; bases outside gene matches: 4. Germline V gives CDR1 KGHSH, CDR2 LQKENI. This CDR3 spans 13 amino acids. CDR3: CASSRDSNEKLFF. In nucleotides, the CDR3 is TGTGCCAGCTCACGGGACAGTAACGAAAAACTGTTTTTT.

The V call is TRBV2, the J call TRBJ1-5; 7 positions match TRBD1. Germline V gene lookup returns CDR1 SNHLY and CDR2 FYNNEI. V shed 5 bases, J shed 4 bases, and the junction held 8 bases outside the gene matches. This CDR3 is 15 amino acids long. The CDR3 here is CASSSRQGGNQPQHF. The CDR3 DNA reads as TGTGCCAGCAGTTCCCGACAGGGCGGGAATCAGCCCCAGCATTTT.

The J gene is TRBJ1-5, the V gene TRBV7-8; D is possibly TRBD1 (6 bases). The germline gives CDR1 SGHVS, CDR2 FQNEAQ. This CDR3 has 15 amino acids. With 1 base removed from V and 5 bases from J, the gap between germline ends came to 12 bases. The CDR3 is CASSLERQAHQPQHF. The CDR3 DNA is TGTGCCAGCAGCTTAGAGCGACAGGCCCATCAGCCCCAGCATTTT.

In its sample, this clone was seen a few times. The chain employs TRBV28 and TRBJ2-6, with D perhaps matching TRBD2 (7 bases). The CDR3 covers 18 residues. V lost 5 bases to trimming and J lost 0 bases, with 17 bases between them. Germline loops: CDR1 MDHEN, CDR2 SYDVKM. The CDR3 DNA reads TGTGCCAGCAGTGGGGGGGGCTTTCGGATCTCTGGGGCCAACGTCCTGACTTTC. Protein product: CASSGGGFRISGANVLTF.